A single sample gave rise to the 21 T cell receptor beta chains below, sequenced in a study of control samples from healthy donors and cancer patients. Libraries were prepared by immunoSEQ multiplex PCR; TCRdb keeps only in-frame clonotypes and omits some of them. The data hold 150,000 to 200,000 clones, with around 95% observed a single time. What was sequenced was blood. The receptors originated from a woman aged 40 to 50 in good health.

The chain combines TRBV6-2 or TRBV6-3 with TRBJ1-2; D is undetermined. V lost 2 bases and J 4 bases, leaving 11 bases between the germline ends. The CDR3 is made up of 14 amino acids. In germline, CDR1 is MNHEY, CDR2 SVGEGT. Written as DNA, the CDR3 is TGTGCCAGCAGTTACGGTGGGCAGCTCTATGGCTACACCTTC. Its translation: CASSYGGQLYGYTF.

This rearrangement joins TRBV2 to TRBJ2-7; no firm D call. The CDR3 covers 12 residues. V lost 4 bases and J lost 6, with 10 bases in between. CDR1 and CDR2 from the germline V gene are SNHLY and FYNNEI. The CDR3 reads CASSVEVSEQYF. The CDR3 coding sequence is TGTGCCAGCAGTGTTGAGGTCTCCGAGCAGTACTTC.

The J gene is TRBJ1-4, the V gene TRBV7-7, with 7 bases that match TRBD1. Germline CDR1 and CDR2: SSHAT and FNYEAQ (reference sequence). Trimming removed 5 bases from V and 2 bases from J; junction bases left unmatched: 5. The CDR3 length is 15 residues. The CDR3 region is CASSPWDSTNEKLFF. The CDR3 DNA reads TGTGCCAGCAGCCCATGGGACAGCACTAATGAAAAACTGTTTTTT.

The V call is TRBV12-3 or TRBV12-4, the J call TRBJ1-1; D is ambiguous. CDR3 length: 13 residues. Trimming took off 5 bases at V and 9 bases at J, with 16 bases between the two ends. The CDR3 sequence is CASSLHQSSQAFF. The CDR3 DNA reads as TGTGCCAGCAGTCTCCACCAGTCCAGTCAAGCTTTCTTT.

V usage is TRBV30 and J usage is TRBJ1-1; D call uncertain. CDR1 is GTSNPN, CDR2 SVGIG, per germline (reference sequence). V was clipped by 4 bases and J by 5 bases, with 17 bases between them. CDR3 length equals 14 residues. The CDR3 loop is CAWNGRSRETEAFF. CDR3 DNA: TGTGCCTGGAACGGTAGGTCCCGAGAGACTGAAGCTTTCTTT.

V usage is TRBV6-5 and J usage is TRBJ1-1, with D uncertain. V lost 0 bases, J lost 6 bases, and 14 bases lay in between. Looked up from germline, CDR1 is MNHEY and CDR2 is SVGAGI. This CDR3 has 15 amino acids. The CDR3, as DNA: TGTGCCAGCAGTTACTCGATTTCTGGTACGGCTGAAGCTTTCTTT. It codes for CASSYSISGTAEAFF.

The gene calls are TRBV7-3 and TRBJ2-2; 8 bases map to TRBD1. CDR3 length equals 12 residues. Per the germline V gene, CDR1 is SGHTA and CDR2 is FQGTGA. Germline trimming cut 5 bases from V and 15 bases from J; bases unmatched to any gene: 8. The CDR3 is CASSTETGDLFF. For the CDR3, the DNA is TGTGCCAGCAGCACAGAGACAGGGGATTTGTTTTTT.

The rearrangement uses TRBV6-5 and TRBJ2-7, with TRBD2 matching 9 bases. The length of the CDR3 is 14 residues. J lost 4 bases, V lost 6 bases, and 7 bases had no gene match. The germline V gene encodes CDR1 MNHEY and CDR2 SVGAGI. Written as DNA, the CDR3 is TGTGCCAGCAGCTTTAGCGGGAGTAAGTACGAGCAGTACTTC. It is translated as CASSFSGSKYEQYF.

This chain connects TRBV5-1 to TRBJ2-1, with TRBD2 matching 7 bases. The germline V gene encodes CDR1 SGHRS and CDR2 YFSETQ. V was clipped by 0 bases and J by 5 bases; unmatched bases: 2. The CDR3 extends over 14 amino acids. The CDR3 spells CASSLDSGHNEQFF. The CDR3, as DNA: TGCGCCAGCAGCTTGGATAGCGGGCACAATGAGCAGTTCTTC.

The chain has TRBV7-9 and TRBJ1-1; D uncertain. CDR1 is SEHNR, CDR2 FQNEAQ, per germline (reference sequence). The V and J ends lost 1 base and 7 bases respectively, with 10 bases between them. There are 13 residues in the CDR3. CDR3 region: CASSLVEGFEAFF. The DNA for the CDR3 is TGTGCCAGCAGCTTAGTTGAGGGTTTTGAAGCTTTCTTT.

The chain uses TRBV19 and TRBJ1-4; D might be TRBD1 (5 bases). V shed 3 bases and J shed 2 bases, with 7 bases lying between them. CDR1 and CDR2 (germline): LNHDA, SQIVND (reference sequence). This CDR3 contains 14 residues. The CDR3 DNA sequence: TGTGCCAGTAGTATTCGGGGGACTAATGAAAAACTGTTTTTT. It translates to CASSIRGTNEKLFF.

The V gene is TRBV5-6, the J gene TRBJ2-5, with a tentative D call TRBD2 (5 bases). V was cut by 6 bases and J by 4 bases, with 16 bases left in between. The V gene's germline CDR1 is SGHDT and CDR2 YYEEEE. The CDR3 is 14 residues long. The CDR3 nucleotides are TGTGCCAGCACCGAACTAGGTCGCGGAGAGACCCAGTACTTC. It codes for CASTELGRGETQYF.

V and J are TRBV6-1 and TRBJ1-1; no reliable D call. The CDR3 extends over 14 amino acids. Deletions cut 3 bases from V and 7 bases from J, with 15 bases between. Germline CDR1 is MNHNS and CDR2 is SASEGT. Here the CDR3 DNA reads TGTGCCAGCAGTGATTGGGGAACTGTCAGTGAAGCTTTCTTT. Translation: CASSDWGTVSEAFF.

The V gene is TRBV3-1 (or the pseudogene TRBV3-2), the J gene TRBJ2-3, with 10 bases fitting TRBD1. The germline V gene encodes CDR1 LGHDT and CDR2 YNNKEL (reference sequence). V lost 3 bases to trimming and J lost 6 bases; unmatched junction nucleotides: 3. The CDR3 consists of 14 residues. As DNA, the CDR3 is TGTGCCAGCAGCCAGGGGACAGGGGCCGATACGCAGTATTTT. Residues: CASSQGTGADTQYF.

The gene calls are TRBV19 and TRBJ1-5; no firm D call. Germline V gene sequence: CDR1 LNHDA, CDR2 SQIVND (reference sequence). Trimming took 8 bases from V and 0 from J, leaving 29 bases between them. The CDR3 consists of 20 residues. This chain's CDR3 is CASSHLGNIDGRDSNQPQHF. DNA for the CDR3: TGTGCCAGTTCTCACTTAGGGAATATTGACGGACGGGATAGCAATCAGCCCCAGCATTTT.

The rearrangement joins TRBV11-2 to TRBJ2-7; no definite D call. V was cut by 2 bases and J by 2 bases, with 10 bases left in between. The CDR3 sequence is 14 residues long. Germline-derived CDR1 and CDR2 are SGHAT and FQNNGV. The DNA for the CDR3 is TGTGCCAGCAGCTTACCTAGTCGCCCCTACGAGCAGTACTTC. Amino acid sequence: CASSLPSRPYEQYF.

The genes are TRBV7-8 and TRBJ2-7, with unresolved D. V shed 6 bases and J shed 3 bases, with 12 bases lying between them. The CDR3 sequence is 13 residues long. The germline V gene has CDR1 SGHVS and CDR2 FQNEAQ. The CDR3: CASSSTLNYEQYF. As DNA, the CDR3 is TGTGCCAGCAGTTCGACTCTGAACTACGAGCAGTACTTC.

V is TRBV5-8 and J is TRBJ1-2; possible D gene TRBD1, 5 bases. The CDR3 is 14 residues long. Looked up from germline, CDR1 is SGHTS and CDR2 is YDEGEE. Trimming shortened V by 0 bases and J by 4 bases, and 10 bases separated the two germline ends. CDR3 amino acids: CASSLGDRAYGYTF. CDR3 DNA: TGTGCCAGCAGCTTGGGGGACCGCGCCTATGGCTACACCTTC.

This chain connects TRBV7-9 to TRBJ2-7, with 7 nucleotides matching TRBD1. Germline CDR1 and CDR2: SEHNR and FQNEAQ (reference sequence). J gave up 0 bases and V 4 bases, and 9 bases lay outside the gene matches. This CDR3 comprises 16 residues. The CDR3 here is CASSSPTRDSSYEQYF. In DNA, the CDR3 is TGTGCCAGCAGCTCGCCTACCCGGGACAGCTCCTACGAGCAGTACTTC.

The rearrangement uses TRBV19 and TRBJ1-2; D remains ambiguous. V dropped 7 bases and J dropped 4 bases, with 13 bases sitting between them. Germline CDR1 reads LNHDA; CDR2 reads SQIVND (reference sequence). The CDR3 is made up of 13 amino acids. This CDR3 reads CASTPGKTYGYTF. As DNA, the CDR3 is TGTGCCAGTACCCCGGGGAAGACCTATGGCTACACCTTC.

CDR3 DNA: TGCGCCAGCAGCTTGGGACAGCCATCCTACGAGCAGTACTTC. Protein: CASSLGQPSYEQYF. The chain couples TRBV5-1 to TRBJ2-7, with D possibly being TRBD1 (5 bases). Germline CDR1 and CDR2: SGHRS and YFSETQ. The ends were cut back, 0 bases at V and 1 base at J, with 8 bases in the middle. The CDR3 is 14 residues long.